This T cell receptor beta chain was recorded in a study of tumor and adjacent non-tumor tissue in lung cancer. In the study overall: Patients were aged about 30 to 76, approximately 11 men and roughly five women, stage I to III.

Three rounds of nested PCR, following a modified ARM-PCR protocol, produced the TCRbeta library. A single record per CDR3 protein comes from TCRdb applying MiXCR to the multiplex PCR reads. The sample carries about 68,000 distinct CDR3 sequences, about three fifths recorded once. Per the germline V gene, CDR1 is SGHRS and CDR2 is YFSETQ. J lost 4 bases, V lost 4 bases, and 2 bases had no gene match. This CDR3 spans 13 amino acids. Remarks on this clonotype: Its antigen remains unknown.

This sample's RNA came from whole unsorted tissue. Between August and November 2014, newly diagnosed, chemotherapy-naive lung cancer patients underwent thoracic surgery in China. General study results and limits: Significantly higher TCR diversity was found in tumor than normal lung.

The chain uses TRBV5-1 and TRBJ1-1; 9 bases align to TRBD1. The source is a man aged 50-59 years with non-small cell lung cancer. Sequenced: lung tumor tissue. The chain's CDR3 is CASSADRGTEAFF. CDR3 DNA sequence: TGCGCCAGCAGCGCGGACAGGGGCACTGAAGCTTTCTTT.